This T cell receptor (beta chain) came from a study of sequential checkpoint blockade in melanoma. Whole-study context: Randomization was 1:1 between first-line nivolumab→ipilimumab and ipilimumab→nivolumab. Maintenance nivolumab came after either treatment sequence.

The repertoire was sequenced with immunoSEQ multiplex PCR; TCRdb's copy has only in-frame clones and lacks some. This sample has about 17,000 clones; 70% occur once, and the top ten carry roughly 10%. Described treatment: randomized to nivolumab then ipilimumab (arm A) or the reverse (arm B). DNA-damaging chemotherapy had not been given to any patient beforehand. Sorted cells were live CD3+CD8+, lacking CD19 and CD56, from PBMCs. The origin of this receptor is a human donor with melanoma. The sample was CD8+ T cells sorted from blood (inferred from file names), taken from a patient given nivolumab and ipilimumab in sequence.

The CDR3 loop reads CASSIVPGQITELAKNIQYF. The CDR3 DNA follows: TGTGCCAGTAGTATAGTACCGGGACAAATAACAGAACTAGCCAAAAACATTCAGTACTTC. The chain uses TRBV19 and TRBJ2-4, with TRBD1 as a possible D gene (6 bases). This CDR3 is 20 amino acids long. Germline CDR1 is LNHDA and CDR2 is SQIVND (reference sequence). V was shortened by 1 base and J by 0 bases, with 22 bases between the two germline ends.